A single sample is the source of the 16 T cell receptor beta chains below, sequenced in a study of blood T cell repertoires in COVID-19. The data were produced by immunoSEQ multiplex PCR, yet TCRdb's version contains in-frame clones alone and is incomplete. The data show 65,000 to 90,000 clones, more than 70% seen once. Sequenced material: peripheral blood. These receptor sequences come from a man between 65 and 80 years old with active or convalescent COVID-19.

This chain links TRBV7-3 with TRBJ2-1; 7 bases map to TRBD1. J gave up 4 bases and V 0 bases, and 3 bases lay outside the gene matches. The CDR3 is 15 amino acids. Per germline, CDR1 SGHTA and CDR2 FQGTGA. The CDR3 region is CASSLTRGSYNEQFF. The CDR3 DNA follows: TGTGCCAGCAGCTTAACCAGGGGGTCGTACAATGAGCAGTTCTTC.

The chain has TRBV6-5 and TRBJ2-7, with TRBD1 as a possible D gene (5 bases). V was clipped by 7 bases and J by 0 bases, with 16 bases between them. The V gene's germline CDR1 is MNHEY and CDR2 SVGAGI. The CDR3 covers 15 residues. CDR3 coding DNA: TGTGCCAGCACCCAGGTAACAGGTAGCTCCTACGAGCAGTACTTC. Residues: CASTQVTGSSYEQYF.

The gene calls are TRBV9 and TRBJ2-1, with TRBD2 matching over 10 bases. The germline CDR1 and CDR2 sequences are SGDLS and YYNGEE. This CDR3 has 15 residues. The junction had 3 bases not matched to a gene; V was cut back by 2 bases and J by 4 bases. The CDR3 nucleotides read TGTGCCAGCAGCGTTAGCGGGGGGAATTACAATGAGCAGTTCTTC. It codes for CASSVSGGNYNEQFF.

This rearrangement joins TRBV19 to TRBJ2-1, with TRBD2 matching 9 bases. Germline CDR1 LNHDA, CDR2 SQIVND (reference sequence). The CDR3 is 13 amino acids. Losses at the gene ends were 9 bases for V and 6 bases for J; bases not matched to a gene: 6. CDR3 protein: CASLGLASNEQFF. The DNA of the CDR3 is TGTGCCAGCCTAGGACTAGCGAGCAATGAGCAGTTCTTC. The entire variable domain, with the rest obtained from reference TRBV19 and TRBJ2-1, is as follows: DGGITQSPKYLFRKEGQNVTLSCEQNLNHDAMYWYRQDPGQGLRLIYYSQIVNDFQKGDIAEGYSVSREKKESFPLTVTSAQKNPTAFYLCASLGLASNEQFFGPGTRLTVL.

This chain joins TRBV3-1 (or the pseudogene TRBV3-2) and TRBJ2-1; D possibly corresponds to TRBD1 (6 bases). Germline CDR1 LGHDT, CDR2 YNNKEL (reference sequence). The CDR3 has 13 residues. The ends were cut back, 3 bases at V and 14 bases at J, with 17 bases in the middle. For the CDR3, the DNA is TGTGCCAGCAGCCAGGCTTCAGGGGTTGGGGAGTTCTTC. Translated: CASSQASGVGEFF.

The chain is built from TRBV11-2 and TRBJ2-5, with D uncertain. Germline CDR1 SGHAT, CDR2 FQNNGV. The length of the CDR3 is 14 residues. V lost 1 base and J lost 1, with 7 bases in between. The CDR3: CASSLGQFQETQYF. The CDR3, as DNA: TGTGCCAGCAGCTTAGGGCAATTCCAAGAGACCCAGTACTTC.

The rearrangement links TRBV30 to TRBJ1-5, with 7 bases that match TRBD1. Germline-derived CDR1 and CDR2 are GTSNPN and SVGIG (reference sequence). The CDR3 has 14 amino acids. J lost 6 bases, V lost 5 bases, and 10 bases had no gene match. In nucleotides, the CDR3 is TGTGCCTGGTCATGGACAGGTATCGGTCAGCCCCAGCATTTT. Amino acids: CAWSWTGIGQPQHF.

The V call is TRBV5-6, the J call TRBJ2-3; TRBD1 is a possible D gene (5 bases). Between the trimmed V and J ends, which lost 2 bases and 0 bases, there was a span of 10 bases. Germline CDR1 is SGHDT and CDR2 is YYEEEE. The CDR3 spans 15 residues. For the CDR3, the DNA is TGTGCCAGCAGCTTACAGGCATGGAGCACAGATACGCAGTATTTT. It is translated as CASSLQAWSTDTQYF.

V usage is TRBV9 and J usage is TRBJ1-2; 7 bases are shared with TRBD1. The CDR3 spans 16 residues. Looked up from germline, CDR1 is SGDLS and CDR2 is YYNGEE. V dropped 2 bases and J dropped 4; count of bases not matched to a gene: 11. DNA for the CDR3: TGTGCCAGCAGCGTTGGAGGGGGCGCCTTCTTCTATGGCTACACCTTC. Residues: CASSVGGGAFFYGYTF.

The rearrangement joins TRBV6-6 to TRBJ2-2; 9 bases are shared with TRBD2. V dropped 6 bases and J dropped 4; count of bases not matched to a gene: 9. Germline lookup yields CDR1 MNHNY and CDR2 SVGAGI (reference sequence). This CDR3 contains 16 residues. CDR3 DNA: TGTGCCAGCAGCCACCTGCGGGGGGGCCGCACCGGGGAGCTGTTTTTT. This translates into CASSHLRGGRTGELFF.

The genes are TRBV2 and TRBJ1-5; tentative D call: TRBD1 (6 bases). V was pared by 7 bases and J by 2 bases, with 12 bases between. CDR1 is SNHLY and CDR2 is FYNNEI in the germline V gene. This CDR3 spans 14 amino acids. CDR3 sequence (DNA): TGTGCCAGCACACGAGGGGGGGGCAATCAGCCCCAGCATTTT. Its protein is CASTRGGGNQPQHF.

This rearrangement joins TRBV5-8 to TRBJ2-3; D might be TRBD1 (5 bases). The CDR3 length is 14 residues. The germline V gene encodes CDR1 SGHTS and CDR2 YDEGEE. V shed 0 bases and J shed 8 bases, with 13 bases lying between them. The CDR3 DNA sequence: TGTGCCAGCAGCTTGGGACAGCCCGACGGTACGCAGTATTTT. This sequence encodes CASSLGQPDGTQYF.

The chain has TRBV19 and TRBJ2-7; 8 nucleotides match TRBD1. Germline CDR1 reads LNHDA; CDR2 reads SQIVND (reference sequence). V was clipped by 2 bases and J by 4 bases; unmatched bases: 10. This CDR3 is built from 16 residues. DNA for the CDR3: TGTGCCAGTAGTATAAGGGCAGGGGGCGACCAATACGAGCAGTACTTC. Translation gives CASSIRAGGDQYEQYF.

CDR3 DNA: TGCGCCAGCAGCCTGGGGACAATGAACACTGAAGCTTTCTTT. This translates into CASSLGTMNTEAFF. The chain combines TRBV4-1 with TRBJ1-1, with D possibly being TRBD1 (6 bases). Trimming removed 4 bases from V and 0 bases from J, with 9 bases in between. CDR1 and CDR2 from the germline V gene are MGHRA and YSYEKL. The CDR3 consists of 14 residues.

This chain connects TRBV19 to TRBJ1-4, with unresolved D. The ends were cut back, 7 bases at V and 0 bases at J, with 9 bases in the middle. Germline assignment: CDR1 LNHDA and CDR2 SQIVND (reference sequence). This CDR3 contains 14 residues. The CDR3 DNA sequence: TGTGCCAGTAAGGAGGGTCCAACTAATGAAAAACTGTTTTTT. Protein product: CASKEGPTNEKLFF.

This clone was counted only a few times. V gene TRBV6-6 combines with J gene TRBJ1-5, with D maybe TRBD1 (5 bases). The V gene lost 0 bases and the J gene lost 5 bases, with 11 bases spanning the gap. The CDR3 contains 15 residues. Per the germline V gene, CDR1 is MNHNY and CDR2 is SVGAGI (reference sequence). CDR3 sequence: CASSYSRQGDQPQHF. In nucleotides, the CDR3 is TGTGCCAGCAGTTACTCGAGGCAGGGCGATCAGCCCCAGCATTTT.